Listed here are 22 T cell receptor beta chains from one sample, sequenced in a study of T cell repertoires in cytomegalovirus infection. Each CDR3 protein is one row after TCRdb ran MiXCR on the reads. The repertoire has about 240,000 distinct CDR3 sequences, 9% to 15% of them found once; the top ten carry approximately 1.6%. Input material: PBMCs. These receptors all stem from a human donor in good health (CMV status not recorded). Some clones in this sample may be carry-over from other donors' samples.

The chain is built from TRBV20-1 and TRBJ1-1; no clear D gene. Germline V gene data show CDR1 as DFQATT and CDR2 as SNEGSKA (reference sequence). The CDR3 sequence is 13 residues long. V lost 3 bases, J lost 2 bases, and 10 bases lay in between. The CDR3 here is CSASPDANTEAFF. The CDR3 coding sequence is TGCAGTGCTAGCCCAGATGCAAACACTGAAGCTTTCTTT.

The table lists this clonotype with a few counts. V gene TRBV12-3 or TRBV12-4 combines with J gene TRBJ1-6, with D possibly matching TRBD1 (5 bases). Trimming removed 4 bases from V and 16 bases from J, with 11 bases in between. This CDR3 spans 11 amino acids. CDR3 sequence reads: CASSSGAELHF. The CDR3 region has the DNA TGTGCCAGCAGTTCCGGGGCAGAACTCCACTTT.

This clonotype was seen repeatedly, ten times or more. The CDR3 spells CASSSSGLGRQYF. CDR3 bases: TGTGCCAGCAGCTCTTCGGGGTTGGGGCGTCAGTACTTC. The chain recombines TRBV7-9 with TRBJ2-4; D could derive from TRBD1 or TRBD2 (5 bases each). The CDR3 is 13 amino acids. The V and J ends lost 4 bases and 12 bases respectively, with 16 bases between them. Germline CDR1 and CDR2: SEHNR and FQNEAQ (reference sequence).

This clonotype was recorded many times. The rearrangement joins TRBV7-2 to TRBJ2-4; 11 nucleotides agree with TRBD2. The CDR3 spans 16 residues. The J segment lost 8 bases and the V segment lost 4 bases, leaving 10 bases of the junction unmatched. Germline V gives CDR1 SGHTA, CDR2 FQGNSA. CDR3 loop: CASSSPGTSGGYIQYF. DNA of the CDR3: TGTGCCAGCAGCTCCCCCGGGACTAGCGGAGGGTACATTCAGTACTTC.

In its sample, this clonotype was seen a few times. At one end, the junction sequence differs from germline, possibly due to a read error. The chain joins TRBV2 to TRBJ2-7; 13 bases are a match to TRBD2. Germline values: CDR1 SNHLY, CDR2 FYNNEI. This CDR3 has 14 amino acids. The CDR3 coding sequence is TGTGCCAGCAGCGGGACGACTAGCGGGAGGACGAGGAACTTC. Translating it yields CASSGTTSGRTRNF.

A few counts support this clonotype. CDR3 residues: CSVESDRGNEQFF. The CDR3 nucleotides are TGCAGCGTTGAATCGGACAGGGGTAATGAGCAGTTCTTC. The rearrangement uses TRBV29-1 and TRBJ2-1; 9 bases are a match to TRBD1. J gave up 7 bases and V 2 bases, and 3 bases lay outside the gene matches. This CDR3 has 13 amino acids. The germline gives CDR1 SQVTM, CDR2 ANQGSEA.

This chain connects TRBV29-1 to TRBJ1-2; TRBD1 is a possible D gene (6 bases). The CDR3 spans 14 residues. V gave up 1 base and J gave up 4 bases, with 13 bases separating them. Germline CDR1 and CDR2: SQVTM and ANQGSEA. DNA of the CDR3: TGCAGCGTTGAAGCCCCGGGACAAGTCTATGGCTACACCTTC. This encodes CSVEAPGQVYGYTF.

This clonotype was counted at least ten times. V usage is TRBV7-2 and J usage is TRBJ2-3; D not certain. Germline V gene sequence: CDR1 SGHTA, CDR2 FQGNSA. Trimming cost V 6 bases and J 2 bases, with 15 bases left between them. This CDR3 region has 15 residues. The CDR3 nucleotides read TGTGCCAGCAGTGTTAATCGCCTTGCCACAGATACGCAGTATTTT. Translated, it gives CASSVNRLATDTQYF.

The rearrangement links TRBV20-1 to TRBJ1-1, with D unresolved. Trimming pared 0 bases from V and 1 base from J, leaving 9 bases between. The CDR3 is made up of 14 amino acids. Germline values: CDR1 DFQATT, CDR2 SNEGSKA (reference sequence). CDR3 sequence: CSARDPTANTEAFF. CDR3 nucleotides: TGCAGTGCTAGAGATCCAACAGCGAACACTGAAGCTTTCTTT.

This clonotype was detected ten times or more. The chain employs TRBV7-2 and TRBJ2-4; D call uncertain. CDR1 is SGHTA and CDR2 is FQGNSA in the germline V gene. This CDR3 contains 13 residues. Deletions cut 1 base from V and 9 bases from J, with 10 bases between. The CDR3 spells CASSLVGSGIQYF. The CDR3 DNA reads TGTGCCAGCAGCTTAGTAGGTTCTGGCATTCAGTACTTC.

The chain couples TRBV28 to TRBJ2-7, with TRBD1 matching 10 bases. The length of the CDR3 is 15 residues. In germline, CDR1 is MDHEN, CDR2 SYDVKM. Unmatched junction bases numbered 10, after V lost 8 bases and J lost 3 bases. The CDR3 DNA reads TGTGCCAGCCTAACGACAGGGGGCGAAAGCTACGAGCAGTACTTC. Its protein product is CASLTTGGESYEQYF.

This clonotype was found many times. The rearrangement uses TRBV7-9 and TRBJ2-3, with D hard to call. This CDR3 comprises 14 residues. CDR1 is SEHNR, CDR2 FQNEAQ, per germline (reference sequence). Trimming shortened V by 4 bases and J by 4 bases, and 12 bases separated the two germline ends. CDR3: CASSSRWAADTQYF. The CDR3 DNA is TGTGCCAGCAGCTCCCGGTGGGCCGCAGATACGCAGTATTTT.

About this clonotype: A much larger clone differs from this one at a single base, so this may be a read error. The CDR3 end shows no conserved phenylalanine or tryptophan, and so a read error is likely. The chain carries TRBV27 and TRBJ1-2, with D uncertain. CDR3 size: 12 residues. Germline V gives CDR1 MNHEY, CDR2 SMNVEV (reference sequence). Trimming cost V 5 bases and J 4 bases, with 8 bases left between them. CDR3 sequence: CASSPWGYGYTL. As DNA, the CDR3 is TGTGCCAGCAGTCCGTGGGGCTATGGCTACACCTTG.

This clonotype came up a few times. The chain has TRBV5-6 and TRBJ2-7; possible D gene TRBD2, 5 bases. This CDR3 spans 14 amino acids. CDR1 and CDR2 (germline): SGHDT, YYEEEE. V gave up 4 bases and J gave up 0 bases, with 11 bases separating them. CDR3 sequence reads: CASSRKRDSYEQYF. Here the CDR3 DNA reads TGTGCCAGCAGCCGAAAGAGGGACTCCTACGAGCAGTACTTC.

This clonotype was recorded at least ten times. The gene calls are TRBV7-2 and TRBJ1-5; D is ambiguous. The CDR3 is made up of 13 amino acids. Trimming cost V 5 bases and J 0 bases, with 5 bases left between them. Germline assignment: CDR1 SGHTA and CDR2 FQGNSA. As DNA, the CDR3 is TGTGCCAGCAGCGGTACTAGCAATCAGCCCCAGCATTTT. Its translation is CASSGTSNQPQHF.

This clonotype was found a few times. The chain joins TRBV2 to TRBJ2-5; possibly TRBD1 or TRBD2 for D (5 bases each). Germline V lookup: CDR1 SNHLY, CDR2 FYNNEI. This CDR3 region has 12 residues. With 1 base removed from V and 10 bases from J, the gap between germline ends came to 10 bases. The CDR3 loop reads CASSEGGILQYF. DNA of the CDR3: TGTGCCAGCAGTGAAGGGGGGATCCTCCAGTACTTC.

The rearrangement uses TRBV7-2 and TRBJ2-3; tentatively, D is TRBD2 (5 bases). This CDR3 spans 15 amino acids. Germline V gene data show CDR1 as SGHTA and CDR2 as FQGNSA. Trimming pared 2 bases from V and 2 bases from J, leaving 11 bases between. The CDR3 DNA reads as TGTGCCAGCAGCTTACAGAGCGGTTTCACAGATACGCAGTATTTT. It is translated as CASSLQSGFTDTQYF.

This clonotype came up many times. The V and J genes are TRBV5-5 and TRBJ1-5; no definite D call. With 3 bases removed from V and 1 base from J, the gap between germline ends came to 11 bases. CDR3 length equals 15 residues. Germline V lookup: CDR1 SGHKS, CDR2 YYEKEE (reference sequence). The CDR3 DNA reads TGTGCCAGCAGCTCGACACTTCAAAGCAATCAGCCCCAGCATTTT. Translation: CASSSTLQSNQPQHF.

This clonotype was detected ten times or more. The chain links TRBV7-2 to TRBJ1-3; no firm D call. The CDR3 extends over 11 amino acids. Germline lookup yields CDR1 SGHTA and CDR2 FQGNSA. V lost 5 bases to trimming and J lost 9 bases, with 8 bases between them. As DNA, the CDR3 is TGTGCCAGCAGCGATAGGGTCACCATATATTTT. Translating gives CASSDRVTIYF.

The table lists this clonotype with many counts. V usage is TRBV20-1 and J usage is TRBJ2-1; 9 nucleotides match TRBD2. V lost 3 bases to trimming and J lost 4 bases; unmatched junction nucleotides: 19. Germline CDR1 is DFQATT and CDR2 is SNEGSKA (reference sequence). This CDR3 is 19 amino acids long. The chain's CDR3 is CSASSVPGSSGSDYNEQFF. CDR3 coding DNA: TGCAGTGCTAGTAGCGTCCCAGGGAGTAGCGGGAGCGATTACAATGAGCAGTTCTTC.

This clonotype was seen at least ten times. DNA for the CDR3: TGTGCCAGCAGCCGATTAGACAGGGGCACTGAAGCTTTCTTT. Its translation is CASSRLDRGTEAFF. The chain recombines TRBV7-3 with TRBJ1-1; 8 nucleotides match TRBD1. The CDR3 length is 14 residues. The germline gives CDR1 SGHTA, CDR2 FQGTGA. With 5 bases clipped from V and 4 bases from J, the junction kept 6 bases outside the gene matches.

A remark on this clonotype: This may arise from a read error, as a much more abundant clone is one base away. The V gene is TRBV3-1, the J gene TRBJ2-1; D is possibly TRBD1 (5 bases). Trimming pared 6 bases from V and 6 bases from J, leaving 15 bases between. The CDR3 has 14 amino acids. Germline-derived CDR1 and CDR2 are LGHDT and YNNKEL (reference sequence). CDR3 residues: CASRQVVDGNEQFF. Here the CDR3 DNA reads TGTGCCAGCAGACAGGTGGTGGACGGCAATGAGCAGTTCTTC.